This T cell receptor beta chain was recorded in a study of long-term antiretroviral therapy in people with HIV. Survey level was the resolution at which the v3.0 immunoSEQ assay ran. This table comes from immunoSEQ multiplex PCR, and its TCRdb copy is limited to in-frame clones, with some not included. The sample comprises 25,000 to 35,000 clones, approximately 80% of which are singletons, and approximately 8% rests with the top ten. J was trimmed by 7 bases and V by 5 bases; bases with no gene match: 11. Germline V CDR1 and CDR2: KGHSH, LQKENI. This CDR3 is built from 15 residues. The source was unsorted PBMCs, collected 3.1 years after starting antiretroviral therapy. The V and J genes are TRBV18 and TRBJ2-1; 7 bases align to TRBD1. The clonotype was recovered from a woman aged 50 to 60 with HIV. In nucleotides, the CDR3 is TGTGCCAGCTCAAGAGGAGCCAGGGGGTCTAATGAGCAGTTCTTC. Protein: CASSRGARGSNEQFF.